These 5 T cell receptor beta chains were all obtained from the same sample, sequenced in a study of T cell responses to AZD1222 COVID-19 vaccine. Sequencing used immunoSEQ multiplex PCR; TCRdb keeps in-frame clones, though not all of them. The repertoire has approximately 96,000 clones, roughly 84% of them found once; the top ten carry around 5.9%. The sample here was peripheral blood, taken 28 days after the second AZD1222 dose. The receptors derive from an adult who received the AZD1222 COVID-19 vaccine.

V and J are TRBV4-2 and TRBJ1-1; a weak D match, TRBD1 (6 bases). Germline CDR1 reads LGHNA; CDR2 reads YNFKEQ. Trimming removed 1 base at V and 7 bases at J, with 19 bases between. The CDR3 totals 16 residues. CDR3 sequence: CASSQGGGREAGEAFF. The DNA of the CDR3 is TGTGCCAGCAGCCAAGGCGGGGGCAGGGAAGCGGGTGAAGCTTTCTTT.

The V and J genes are TRBV9 and TRBJ2-3, with TRBD2 matching 9 bases. There are 16 residues in the CDR3. Trimming at V came to 3 bases and at J to 0 bases, leaving 5 bases not matched to a gene. Germline CDR1 SGDLS, CDR2 YYNGEE. The CDR3 DNA is TGTGCCAGCAGCGCACATAGCGGGGGAAGCACAGATACGCAGTATTTT. As protein: CASSAHSGGSTDTQYF.

The chain combines TRBV10-3 with TRBJ1-2, with 7 bases identical to TRBD1. V was pared by 9 bases and J by 0 bases, with 4 bases of the junction left unmatched. From germline, CDR1 is ENHRY and CDR2 SYGVKD. CDR3 length: 13 amino acids. The CDR3: CAIGGTANYGYTF. The CDR3 DNA reads as TGTGCCATAGGGGGGACAGCTAACTATGGCTACACCTTC.

The rearrangement uses TRBV11-2 and TRBJ2-3; D gene ambiguous. The CDR3 loop spans 16 amino acids. V lost 5 bases to trimming and J lost 0 bases, with 15 bases between them. Germline V lookup: CDR1 SGHAT, CDR2 FQNNGV. The CDR3 spells CASSHRGRSSTDTQYF. CDR3 DNA: TGTGCCAGCAGCCATAGAGGTCGATCTAGCACAGATACGCAGTATTTT.

The chain employs TRBV18 and TRBJ2-7; 7 positions match TRBD2. The CDR3 has 13 residues. V was pared by 5 bases and J by 5 bases, with 6 bases of the junction left unmatched. Germline V lookup: CDR1 KGHSH, CDR2 LQKENI. The CDR3 loop is CASSSGRADEQYF. CDR3 nucleotides: TGTGCCAGCTCATCGGGGAGGGCGGACGAGCAGTACTTC.